This TCR beta chain was identified during a study of beta chain features in type 1 diabetes (dated by TCRdb to about 2018). The study in broad terms: Patients and healthy donors did not differ in mean age, gender distribution, total cell number or subset yield. A total of 100 million to 140 million sorted cells were examined across all samples, and the number of cells per subset was strongly correlated with RNA yield. The study compared TCRB repertoires of sorted circulating CD4+ T cell subsets between recently diagnosed type 1 diabetes patients and matched healthy donors. Whereas all 30 or so donors provided naive and central memory subsets, regulatory and stem cell-like memory subsets were isolated from just 8 patients and about eight healthy donors. Beyond this particular receptor, the publication reports: Because cDNA rather than genomic DNA was sequenced, highly expressing activated cells could have been over-represented, although no difference in activation and CD3 levels was found between groups. Naive, central memory and regulatory TCRB repertoires appeared to be more alike among patients than among healthy donors. Because the HLA sub-analyses included only small numbers of individuals, any influence of HLA type on TCRB rearrangement was left unresolved. A moderate but significant shortening of TCRB CDR3 length was observed in type 1 diabetes patients in all four CD4+ subsets. Shorter templates might be favored by PCR, yet because patient and control samples were amplified and corrected together, any such skew would affect both groups equally. Patients with type 1 diabetes made fewer insertions and deleted more nucleotides at VDJ recombination sites, implying thymic rearrangement abnormalities.

The entire amount of isolated RNA was reverse transcribed using the High Capacity cDNA Reverse Transcription Kit, so the sequenced TCRB transcripts were expressed ones. Deep immunoSEQ sequencing was applied to naive, central memory and regulatory T cell samples, giving an average of around 3.4 million total reads per sample. Sorted cells were lysed in RLT buffer and RNA was extracted with DNase-treated RNeasy Micro or Mini kits, depending on cell number. To prevent cross-contamination, each cell subset was processed individually, whereas patient and healthy donor samples were processed jointly. TCRB sequences were amplified from cDNA with the immunoSEQ multiplex PCR, producing 87-bp fragments spanning the CDR3 region. Amplicons were sequenced on the Illumina HiSeq platform. As for how the authors treated the data: PCR bias was computationally corrected using synthetic template baselines, reads within Hamming distance 2 were collapsed, and singletons that could not be merged were discarded. Reads were aligned against IMGT so that V, D and J genes, CDR3 length and insertions or deletions at six rearrangement sites could be assigned. Within each subset, clonotype counts were normalized to sorted cell number, after which true diversity and Gini coefficients were computed with the tcR R package. The overlap coefficient, calculated on TCRB nucleotide sequences, was used to quantify repertoire sharing. Out-of-frame TCRB sequences from naive cells were analyzed to stand in for the pre-selection repertoire. TCRdb re-hosts the immuneACCESS table, in-frame sequences only. Its copies lack some clones; in the studies checked, an unresolved V gene accounts for under half of them, and the cause for the rest is not known. The D gene and trimming were derived from the DNA, and the V and J assignments and clone size from that table. Here the sample has 810,000 or so clones; 17% occur a single time. The ten largest clones capture about 0.02% of the sample.

A word on this clone: This clone's antigen is unknown. No per-base quality is available; no much larger clone lies one base away.

V is pared back by 3 bases and J by 3 bases, with 5 bases lying between the germline termini. As encoded in the germline V gene, CDR1 is ENHRY while CDR2 is SYGVKD. The CDR3 sequence holds 13 residues, the cysteine and phenylalanine included. The kept DNA is CDR3 alone, 39 bases in frame from the first base. A single peripheral blood draw of about 116 mL on average was collected from each donor into heparinised tubes. Using a panel that included CD45RO, CCR7, CD25, CD127, CD95 and CD27, naive, central memory, regulatory and stem cell-like memory CD4+ T cells were sorted on a BD FACSAria II. Purity was above 95% for every sorted population. PBMCs were separated immediately by Lymphoprep density gradient centrifugation and were stained directly, without being cultured. Samples were stained and sorted in pairs, with one healthy donor and one patient per experiment, so that batch effects were minimized.

The sequencing sample was made of naive CD4+ T cells from blood. In the paper's terms, the cell subset or site label means: true naive CD4+ T cells. The rearrangement joined TRBV10-3 to TRBJ2-2; the D gene cannot be named for sure. This receptor was identified in a woman younger than 35 in good health. The CDR3 has the sequence CAISERYTGELFF. The DNA reads as follows: TGTGCCATCAGTGAAAGGTACACCGGGGAGCTGTTTTTT.